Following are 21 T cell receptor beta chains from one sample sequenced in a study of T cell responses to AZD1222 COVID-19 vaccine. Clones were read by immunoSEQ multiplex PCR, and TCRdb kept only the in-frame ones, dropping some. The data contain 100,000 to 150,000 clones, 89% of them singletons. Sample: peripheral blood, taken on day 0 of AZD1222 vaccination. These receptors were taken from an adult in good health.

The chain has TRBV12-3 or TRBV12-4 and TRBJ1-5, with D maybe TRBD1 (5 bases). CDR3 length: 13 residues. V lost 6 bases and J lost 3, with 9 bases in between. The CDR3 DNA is TGTGCCAGCAGGGCGGGGGTCAATCAGCCCCAGCATTTT. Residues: CASRAGVNQPQHF.

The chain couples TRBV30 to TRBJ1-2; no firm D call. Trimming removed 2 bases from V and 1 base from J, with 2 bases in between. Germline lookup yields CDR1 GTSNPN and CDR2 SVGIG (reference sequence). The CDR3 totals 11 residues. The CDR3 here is CAWSSNYGYTF. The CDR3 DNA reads TGTGCCTGGAGTAGTAACTATGGCTACACCTTC.

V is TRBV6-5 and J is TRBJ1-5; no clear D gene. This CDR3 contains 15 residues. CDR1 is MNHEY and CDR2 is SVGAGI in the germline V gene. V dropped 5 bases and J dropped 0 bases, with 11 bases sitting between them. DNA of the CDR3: TGTGCCAGCAGTAAACTCCCCAATAGCAATCAGCCCCAGCATTTT. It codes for CASSKLPNSNQPQHF.

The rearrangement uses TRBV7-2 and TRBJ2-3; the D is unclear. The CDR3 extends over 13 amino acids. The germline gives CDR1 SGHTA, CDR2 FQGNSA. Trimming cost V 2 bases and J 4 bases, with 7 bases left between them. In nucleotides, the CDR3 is TGTGCCAGCAGCTTAATCAGTCCAGATACGCAGTATTTT. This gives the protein CASSLISPDTQYF.

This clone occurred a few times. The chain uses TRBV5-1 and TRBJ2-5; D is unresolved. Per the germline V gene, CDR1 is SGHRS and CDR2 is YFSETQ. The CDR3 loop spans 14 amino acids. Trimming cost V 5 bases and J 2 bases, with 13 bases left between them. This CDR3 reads CASRGGEIQETQYF. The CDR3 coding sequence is TGCGCCAGCAGGGGTGGAGAGATACAAGAGACCCAGTACTTC.

The CDR3 DNA follows: TGTGCCAGCCGACCTTCATTGGGCGGGACCTACGAGCAGTACTTC. Amino acid sequence: CASRPSLGGTYEQYF. J is TRBJ2-7 and V is TRBV3-1 (or the pseudogene TRBV3-2), with D possibly TRBD2 on 6 matching bases. Germline CDR1 reads LGHDT; CDR2 reads YNNKEL (reference sequence). The germline V and J ends were trimmed by 8 bases and 2 bases, with 19 bases remaining between them. The CDR3 extends over 15 amino acids.

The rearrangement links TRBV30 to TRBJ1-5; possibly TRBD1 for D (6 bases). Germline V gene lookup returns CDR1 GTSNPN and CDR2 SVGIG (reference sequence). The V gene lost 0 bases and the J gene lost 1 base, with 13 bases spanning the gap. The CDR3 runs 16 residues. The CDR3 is CAWSVGSGASNQPQHF. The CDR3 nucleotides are TGTGCCTGGAGTGTAGGTTCGGGGGCGAGCAATCAGCCCCAGCATTTT. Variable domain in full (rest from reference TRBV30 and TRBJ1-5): SQTIHQWPATLVQPVGSPLSLECTVEGTSNPNLYWYRQAAGRGLQLLFYSVGIGQISSEVPQNLSASRPQDRQFILSSKKLLLSDSGFYLCAWSVGSGASNQPQHFGDGTRLSIL.

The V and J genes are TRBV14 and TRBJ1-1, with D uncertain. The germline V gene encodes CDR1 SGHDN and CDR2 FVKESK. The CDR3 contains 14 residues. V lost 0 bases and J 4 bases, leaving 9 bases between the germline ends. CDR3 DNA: TGTGCCAGCAGCCAAGATAACAAGGTCACTGAAGCTTTCTTT. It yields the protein CASSQDNKVTEAFF.

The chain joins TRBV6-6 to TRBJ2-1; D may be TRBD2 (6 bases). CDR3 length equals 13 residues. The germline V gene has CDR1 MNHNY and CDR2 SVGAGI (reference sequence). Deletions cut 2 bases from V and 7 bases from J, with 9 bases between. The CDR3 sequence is CASSYGTLNEQFF. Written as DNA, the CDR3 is TGTGCCAGCAGTTACGGGACTCTAAATGAGCAGTTCTTC.

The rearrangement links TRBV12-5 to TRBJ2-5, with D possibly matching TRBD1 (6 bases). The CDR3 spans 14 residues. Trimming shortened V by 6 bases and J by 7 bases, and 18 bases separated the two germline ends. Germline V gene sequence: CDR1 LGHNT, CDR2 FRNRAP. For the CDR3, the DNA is TGTGCTAGTGGCCTCGGACAGAGAAAGGGGACCCAGTACTTC. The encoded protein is CASGLGQRKGTQYF.

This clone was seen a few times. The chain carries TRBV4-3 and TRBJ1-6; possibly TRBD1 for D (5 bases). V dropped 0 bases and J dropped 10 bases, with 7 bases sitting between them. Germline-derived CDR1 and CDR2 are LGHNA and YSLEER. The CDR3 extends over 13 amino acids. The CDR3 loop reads CASSQDGASPLHF. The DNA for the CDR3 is TGCGCCAGCAGCCAAGATGGGGCGTCACCCCTCCACTTT.

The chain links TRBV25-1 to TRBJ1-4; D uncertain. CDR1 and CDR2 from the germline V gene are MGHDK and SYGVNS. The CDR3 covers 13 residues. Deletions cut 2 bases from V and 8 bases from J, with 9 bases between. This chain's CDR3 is CASSELNPEKLFF. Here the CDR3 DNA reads TGTGCCAGCAGTGAACTGAACCCAGAAAAACTGTTTTTT.

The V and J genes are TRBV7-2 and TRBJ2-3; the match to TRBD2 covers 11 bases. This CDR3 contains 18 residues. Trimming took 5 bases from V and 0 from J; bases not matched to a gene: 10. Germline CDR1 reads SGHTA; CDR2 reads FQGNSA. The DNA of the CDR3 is TGTGCCAGCAGCCCTAGACCGACTAGCGGGGCGAGCACAGATACGCAGTATTTT. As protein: CASSPRPTSGASTDTQYF.

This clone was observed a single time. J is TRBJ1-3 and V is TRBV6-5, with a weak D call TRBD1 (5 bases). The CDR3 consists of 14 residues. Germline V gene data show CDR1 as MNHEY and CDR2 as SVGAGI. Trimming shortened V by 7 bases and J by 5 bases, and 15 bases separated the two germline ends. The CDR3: CASIVKGIRNTIYF. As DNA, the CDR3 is TGTGCCAGCATCGTAAAGGGGATTCGAAACACCATATATTTT.

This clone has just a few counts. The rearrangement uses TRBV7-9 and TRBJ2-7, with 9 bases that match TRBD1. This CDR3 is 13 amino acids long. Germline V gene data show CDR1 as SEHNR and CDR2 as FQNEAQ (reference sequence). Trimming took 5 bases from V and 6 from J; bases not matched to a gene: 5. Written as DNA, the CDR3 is TGTGCCAGCAGCCAGGGACAGGGCGGCGAGCAGTACTTC. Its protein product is CASSQGQGGEQYF.

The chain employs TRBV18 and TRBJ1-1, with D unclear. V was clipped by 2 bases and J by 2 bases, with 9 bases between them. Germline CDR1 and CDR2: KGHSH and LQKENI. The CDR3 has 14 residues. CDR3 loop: CASSPIIQNTEAFF. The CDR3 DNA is TGTGCCAGCTCACCAATTATTCAAAACACTGAAGCTTTCTTT.

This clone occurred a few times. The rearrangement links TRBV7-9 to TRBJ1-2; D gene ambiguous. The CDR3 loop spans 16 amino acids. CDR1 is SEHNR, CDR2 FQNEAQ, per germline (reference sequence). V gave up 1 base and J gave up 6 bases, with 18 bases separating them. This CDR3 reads CASSLVPSTGDDGYTF. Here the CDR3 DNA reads TGTGCCAGCAGCTTAGTACCCTCGACGGGCGACGATGGCTACACCTTC.

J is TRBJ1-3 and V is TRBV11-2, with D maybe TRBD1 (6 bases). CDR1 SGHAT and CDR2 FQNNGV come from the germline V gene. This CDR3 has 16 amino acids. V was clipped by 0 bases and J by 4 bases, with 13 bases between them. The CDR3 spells CASSLDRPGVGNTIYF. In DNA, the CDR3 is TGTGCCAGCAGCTTAGATCGACCAGGGGTCGGAAACACCATATATTTT.

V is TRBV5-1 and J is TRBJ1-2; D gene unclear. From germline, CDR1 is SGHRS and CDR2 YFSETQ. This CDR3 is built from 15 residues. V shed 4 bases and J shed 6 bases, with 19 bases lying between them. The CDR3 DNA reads TGCGCCAGCAGCCCGAACGCCGGGGAATGGAATGGCTACACCTTC. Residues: CASSPNAGEWNGYTF.

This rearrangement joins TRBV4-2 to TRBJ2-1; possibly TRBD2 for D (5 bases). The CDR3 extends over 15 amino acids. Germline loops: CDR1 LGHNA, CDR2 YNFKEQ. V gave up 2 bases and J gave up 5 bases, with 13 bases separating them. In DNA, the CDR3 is TGTGCCAGCAGCCAATCCAGCGGATCAAACAATGAGCAGTTCTTC. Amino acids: CASSQSSGSNNEQFF.

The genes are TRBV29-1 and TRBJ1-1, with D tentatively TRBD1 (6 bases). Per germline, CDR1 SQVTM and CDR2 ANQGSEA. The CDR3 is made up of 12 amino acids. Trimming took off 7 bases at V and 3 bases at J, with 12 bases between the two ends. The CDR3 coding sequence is TGCAGCGGCGACACAGGGTACACTGAAGCTTTCTTT. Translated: CSGDTGYTEAFF.